The clone carrying this T cell receptor (beta chain) was detected a few times. Its antigen remains unidentified. This sample is part of a study of chemoradiotherapy in HPV16-positive cancers. Study background: Functional T-cell assays on two HPV16-positive patients' cells defined candidate HPV-specific clones and common TCR motifs. Regarding the study as a whole: Candidate HPV-specific clones and E7-related TCR motifs grew in tumor during treatment. HPV-specific T cells were functionally defined from only two HPV16-positive patients.

Repertoires were sampled repeatedly during chemoradiotherapy. The method was immunoSEQ multiplex PCR; TCRdb's version includes in-frame clones alone and lacks a portion of them. The sample carries about 2,700 clones, 85% to 90% recorded once. Germline lookup yields CDR1 MNHNY and CDR2 SVGAGI (reference sequence). With 2 bases removed from V and 5 bases from J, the gap between germline ends came to 7 bases. The CDR3 has 12 residues. This receptor was taken from a human donor with HPV-associated anogenital cancer. The rearrangement joins TRBV6-6 to TRBJ2-7; no clear D gene. The input for sequencing was tumor tissue, taken from a patient who underwent chemoradiotherapy. CDR3 sequence (DNA): TGTGCCAGCAGTTACGTAGTGGACGAGCAGTACTTC. This translates into CASSYVVDEQYF.